The clone carrying this TCR beta chain was seen ten or more times. These data are taken from a study of T cells in Graves' hyperthyroidism and ophthalmopathy. The CDR3 contains 12 residues. V lost 11 bases and J lost 4, with 14 bases in between. RNA transcripts were the template for amplifying TCR beta CDR3 regions. The TCR CDR3 first-round RT-PCR relied on the HTBI primer set. TCRdb fed the multiplex PCR reads into MiXCR, producing one record per CDR3 protein. The sample has more than 350,000 distinct CDR3 sequences, approximately 18% seen once. Recently diagnosed hyperthyroidism of less than 2 months' duration affected patients aged 18 to 65. Cells are PBMCs isolated from about 10 ml of fresh blood.

The source material was blood. The origin of this receptor is a woman in her 30s with Graves' hyperthyroidism that later progressed to Graves' ophthalmopathy. The chain uses TRBV12-3 or TRBV12-4 and TRBJ1-2, with D perhaps TRBD1 (5 bases). The CDR3 is CAGGGLGYGYTF. CDR3 bases: TGTGCCGGGGGGGGACTCGGCTATGGCTACACCTTC.